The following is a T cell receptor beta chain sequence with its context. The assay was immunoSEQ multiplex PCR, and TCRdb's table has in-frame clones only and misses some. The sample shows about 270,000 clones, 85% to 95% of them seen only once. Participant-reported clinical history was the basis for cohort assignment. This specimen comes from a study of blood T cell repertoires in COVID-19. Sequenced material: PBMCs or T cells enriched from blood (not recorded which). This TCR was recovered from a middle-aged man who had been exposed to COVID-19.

The CDR3 coding sequence is TGCGCCAGCAGCCATATCGGACAGGGCCGTGACTACACCTTC. It translates to CASSHIGQGRDYTF. The V gene is TRBV4-1, the J gene TRBJ1-2, with TRBD1 matching 8 bases. CDR3 length equals 14 residues. Germline V gene data show CDR1 as MGHRA and CDR2 as YSYEKL. V shed 3 bases and J 10 bases; nucleotides not matched to a gene: 10.